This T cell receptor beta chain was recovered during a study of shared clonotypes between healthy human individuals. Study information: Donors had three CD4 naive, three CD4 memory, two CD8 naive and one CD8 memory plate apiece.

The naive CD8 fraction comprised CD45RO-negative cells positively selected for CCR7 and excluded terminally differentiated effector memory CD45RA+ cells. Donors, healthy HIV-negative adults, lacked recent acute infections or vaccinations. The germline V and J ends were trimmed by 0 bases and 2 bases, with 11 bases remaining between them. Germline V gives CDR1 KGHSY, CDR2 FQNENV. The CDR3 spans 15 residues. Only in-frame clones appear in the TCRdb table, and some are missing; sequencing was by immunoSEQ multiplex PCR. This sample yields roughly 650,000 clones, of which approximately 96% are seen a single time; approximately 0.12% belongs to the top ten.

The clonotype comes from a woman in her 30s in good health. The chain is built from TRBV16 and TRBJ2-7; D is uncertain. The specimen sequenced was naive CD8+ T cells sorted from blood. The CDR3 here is CASSQSAVGTYEQYF. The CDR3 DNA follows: TGTGCCAGCAGCCAATCAGCAGTGGGAACCTACGAGCAGTACTTC.